This T cell receptor (beta chain) was sequenced for a study of cytomegalovirus exposure and HLA in healthy donors. The PCR was carried out with 60 Vbeta primers and 13 Jbeta primers. As handled by the study authors: Approximately 79 million unique TCR beta chains, some 10 million of them shared, were counted by a later analysis. Assay used: immunoSEQ multiplex PCR; TCRdb lists only in-frame clones, some missing. That table furnishes V, J and clone size, whereas the DNA furnished D and trimming. The repertoire consists of about 150,000 clones, with 60% to 80% occurring once and the leading ten covering approximately 4%. Germline CDR1 reads SGHAT; CDR2 reads FQNNGV. CDR3 length: 17 amino acids. V was clipped by 5 bases and J by 4 bases, with 20 bases between them. General study points: There were some V segments, including TRBV6-2 and TRBV6-3, excluded as indistinguishable.

The table lists this clone with a count of one. Its antigen is unidentified. The specimen was PBMCs. This receptor was obtained from a male donor in good health and CMV-seronegative. V and J are TRBV11-2 and TRBJ2-2, with a weak D call TRBD1 (5 bases). CDR3 region: CASSTYTRQGSTGELFF. CDR3 in DNA: TGTGCCAGCAGCACCTATACCCGGCAGGGTAGCACCGGGGAGCTGTTTTTT.